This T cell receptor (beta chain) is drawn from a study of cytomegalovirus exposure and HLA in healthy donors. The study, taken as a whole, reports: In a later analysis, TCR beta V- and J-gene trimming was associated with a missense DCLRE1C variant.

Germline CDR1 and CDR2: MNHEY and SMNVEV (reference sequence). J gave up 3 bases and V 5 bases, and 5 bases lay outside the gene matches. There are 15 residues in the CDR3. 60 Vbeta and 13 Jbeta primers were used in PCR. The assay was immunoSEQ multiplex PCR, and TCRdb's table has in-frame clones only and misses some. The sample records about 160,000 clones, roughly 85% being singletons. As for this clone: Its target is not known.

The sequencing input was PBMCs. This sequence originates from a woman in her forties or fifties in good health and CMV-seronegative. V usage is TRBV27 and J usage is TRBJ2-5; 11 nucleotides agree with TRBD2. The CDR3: CASSPGLAEEETQYF. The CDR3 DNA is TGTGCCAGCAGTCCGGGACTAGCGGAGGAAGAGACCCAGTACTTC.